A selection of T cell receptor beta chains follows, all from one sample in a study of cytomegalovirus exposure and HLA in healthy donors. Profiling relied on immunoSEQ multiplex PCR, and the TCRdb table lists in-frame clones only, not all of them. This table has approximately 120,000 clones, roughly 74% appearing once. Sequences were obtained from PBMCs. These receptors came from a woman aged 45-60 years in good health and CMV-seropositive. CDR3s include the opening cysteine and the closing phenylalanine or tryptophan. The order of the fields is clone size, J gene, V gene, CDR3 protein. Where a row states a size, it is once, few, many or the class of an expanded clone; other rows omit it.

>.|TRBJ2-3|TRBV19
CASSSGLAGNTDTQYF
>.|TRBJ1-5|TRBV19
CASSRGDAGQPQHF
>.|TRBJ2-3|TRBV6-5
CASGGMGSSDTQYF
>few|TRBJ2-5|TRBV4-3
CASSRQAGVEIQETQYF
>.|TRBJ1-2|TRBV5-1
CASSSWGLGYTF
>.|TRBJ1-2|TRBV4-2
CASSQEMTGNYGYTF
>few|TRBJ1-6|TRBV7-9
CASSSSSPLHF
>.|TRBJ2-1|TRBV11-2
CASSSFSDEQFF
>.|TRBJ2-3|TRBV7-3
CASSLAGGAAGSTDTQYF
>.|TRBJ1-2|TRBV9
CASSPDRGDYGYTF
>.|TRBJ2-3|TRBV2
CASTGLAGADTQYF